These 15 T cell receptor beta chains originate from one sample sequenced in a study of metastatic and nonmetastatic thyroid tumors (TCRdb year 2020). None of the patients had been given any treatment before thyroid surgery. The protocol used for the library was PCR. The listed sequencing device is Illumina HiSeq 4000. Using fastp trimming at Q25 and MiXCR clonotype assembly, TCRdb reanalyzed the public sequencing data and kept in-frame beta chains. Present in this sample are about 10,000 clones, around 33% of which were seen just once. Clones ranked in the top ten supply 4% to 5.5% of the sample. Sequencing was carried out using tumor tissue. The receptor source for this set is a female donor with papillary thyroid cancer or a benign thyroid nodule (not recorded which). Some clones in this sample may be carry-over from other donors' samples.

Sample share makes this clone medium-sized. The chain couples TRBV28 to TRBJ1-2; unclear D gene. This CDR3 has 12 amino acids. CDR1 is MDHEN, CDR2 SYDVKM, per germline. With 5 bases removed from V and 3 bases from J, the gap between germline ends came to 7 bases. For the CDR3, the DNA is TGTGCCAGCAGTCCTCGACACTATGGCTACACCTTC. Its protein product is CASSPRHYGYTF.

This clone is judged medium-sized. The V and J genes are TRBV6-1 and TRBJ2-7; 9 positions agree with TRBD2. V shed 6 bases, J shed 5 bases, and the junction held 11 bases outside the gene matches. The CDR3 covers 15 residues. Germline V gives CDR1 MNHNS, CDR2 SASEGT. The CDR3 protein is CASRFGAGGYNEQYF. CDR3 bases: TGTGCCAGCAGATTCGGAGCGGGAGGCTACAACGAGCAGTACTTC.

Note on this clone: One end of the junction fails to match germline, which may point to a read error. The chain joins TRBV13 to TRBJ2-5; 10 nucleotides agree with TRBD1. CDR3 length: 14 amino acids. Germline CDR1 is PRHDT and CDR2 is FYEKMQ (reference sequence). Written as DNA, the CDR3 is TGTGCCAACAGCTTAGTTGGGACAGGGGATACCCAGTACTTC. It translates to CANSLVGTGDTQYF.

This chain uses TRBV28 with TRBJ1-6; a possible D gene is TRBD1 (6 bases). Per the germline V gene, CDR1 is MDHEN and CDR2 is SYDVKM. The CDR3 sequence is 16 residues long. V gave up 4 bases and J gave up 6 bases, with 16 bases separating them. CDR3 protein: CASSSSYRVINSPLHF. As DNA, the CDR3 is TGTGCCAGCAGTTCCAGCTACAGGGTGATTAATTCACCCCTCCACTTT.

The CDR3 region is CAWSWGSGNTIYF. The CDR3 nucleotides read TGTGCCTGGAGTTGGGGCTCTGGAAACACCATATATTTT. The gene calls are TRBV30 and TRBJ1-3; D unclear. This CDR3 has 13 residues. CDR1 is GTSNPN, CDR2 SVGIG, per germline (reference sequence). V gave up 2 bases and J gave up 0 bases, with 5 bases separating them.

This clone was recorded at least ten times. The chain has TRBV18 and TRBJ2-4; 10 bases map to TRBD1. The CDR3 sequence is 15 residues long. Germline trimming cut 3 bases from V and 4 bases from J; bases unmatched to any gene: 3. The germline V gene has CDR1 KGHSH and CDR2 LQKENI. CDR3 in DNA: TGTGCCAGCTCACCTAAGGACAGGGGGAAAAACATTCAGTACTTC. Amino acids: CASSPKDRGKNIQYF. Filled out from reference TRBV18 and TRBJ2-4, the complete variable domain reads NAGVMQNPRHLVRRRGQEARLRCSPMKGHSHVYWYRQLPEEGLKFMVYLQKENIIDESGMPKERFSAEFPKEGPSILRIQQVVRGDSAAYFCASSPKDRGKNIQYFGAGTRLSVL.

The sample holds many counts of this clone. A read error may be the cause here, since a much bigger clone is one base away. The sample holds other DNA sequences that translate to the same CDR3. This sequence joins TRBV24-1 and TRBJ1-1; D might be TRBD1 (6 bases). V lost 4 bases, J lost 4 bases, and 12 bases lay in between. This CDR3 is built from 14 residues. Looked up from germline, CDR1 is KGHDR and CDR2 is SFDVKD. CDR3 bases: TGTGCCACCAGTGACTCAAGGACAGTCACTGAAGCTTTCTTT. Amino acid sequence: CATSDSRTVTEAFF.

Note on this clone: A much more abundant neighbour one base away suggests this may be a read error. Other DNA sequences in the same sample also yield this CDR3. This chain links TRBV12-3 or TRBV12-4 with TRBJ1-5; no firm D call. Trimming pared 6 bases from V and 5 bases from J, leaving 14 bases between. This CDR3 is 14 amino acids long. CDR3 DNA: TGTGCCAGCAGGCCAGGTGTCGGGCATCAGCCCCAGCATTTT. Translation gives CASRPGVGHQPQHF.

This clone was seen a handful of times. This rearrangement joins TRBV6-2 or TRBV6-3 to TRBJ2-7, with no clear D. V gave up 4 bases and J gave up 2 bases, with 12 bases separating them. The germline CDR1 and CDR2 sequences are MNHEY and SVGEGT. The CDR3 has 14 amino acids. The CDR3 bases are TGTGCCAGCAGTTTGCTAGGACGTACCTACGAGCAGTACTTC. This translates into CASSLLGRTYEQYF.

This clone was detected ten times or more. At one end the junction does not follow the germline gene, possibly because of a read error. The rearrangement links TRBV9 to TRBJ2-1, with D perhaps TRBD2 (5 bases). Germline V gene lookup returns CDR1 SGDLS and CDR2 YYNGEE. The CDR3 has 15 residues. CDR3 loop: CASSVNSVPYNEKFF. In DNA form, the CDR3 reads TGTGCCAGCAGCGTAAATAGCGTCCCCTACAATGAGAAGTTCTTC.

The chain couples TRBV20-1 to TRBJ2-7, with 11 bases lining up with TRBD2. With V trimmed by 2 bases and J by 2 bases, 2 bases remained unmatched. This CDR3 has 14 residues. Germline assignment: CDR1 DFQATT and CDR2 SNEGSKA (reference sequence). CDR3 protein: CSARTLAGAYEQYF. The CDR3 DNA reads TGCAGTGCTAGAACACTAGCGGGGGCCTACGAGCAGTACTTC.

This clone was picked up a small number of times. The chain carries TRBV10-3 and TRBJ2-7, with 7 bases that match TRBD2. Germline CDR1 is ENHRY and CDR2 is SYGVKD. This CDR3 has 14 residues. The ends lost 7 bases at V and 2 bases at J; junction bases unmatched: 8. CDR3 sequence: CAIISTTSAYEQYF. The CDR3, as DNA: TGTGCCATCATTTCGACCACTAGCGCCTACGAGCAGTACTTC.

By share of the sample, this clone is medium-sized (0.01 to 0.1%). The chain has TRBV28 and TRBJ2-3, with 8 bases lining up with TRBD1. CDR3 length: 15 amino acids. V was pared by 3 bases and J by 1 base, with 3 bases of the junction left unmatched. Looked up from germline, CDR1 is MDHEN and CDR2 is SYDVKM. CDR3 DNA: TGTGCCAGCAGTTTGGACAGGGCTGGCACAGATACGCAGTATTTT. Its protein is CASSLDRAGTDTQYF.

This chain links TRBV6-1 with TRBJ2-7; TRBD2 aligns across 10 bases. This CDR3 comprises 15 residues. Germline CDR1 reads MNHNS; CDR2 reads SASEGT. After removal of 2 bases from V and 2 bases from J, the junction contained 3 bases not matched to a gene. The CDR3 reads CASSEKAGGAYEQYF. The CDR3 DNA follows: TGTGCCAGCAGTGAAAAAGCGGGAGGGGCCTACGAGCAGTACTTC.

This clone was seen a handful of times. The chain couples TRBV5-1 to TRBJ1-2; D remains unclear. The germline V and J ends were trimmed by 2 bases and 3 bases, with 11 bases remaining between them. The CDR3 is 14 amino acids. Per the germline V gene, CDR1 is SGHRS and CDR2 is YFSETQ. In DNA form, the CDR3 reads TGCGCCAGCAGCTTCGGGTGGGAGGACTATGGCTACACCTTC. This encodes CASSFGWEDYGYTF.